Listed below are T cell receptor beta chains from one sample, sequenced in a study of vaccination and CD4 T cells after COVID-19. TCRdb reprocessed the PCR reads with MiXCR, giving one entry per CDR3 protein. Of about 15,000 distinct CDR3 sequences detected, approximately 53% appear once; the ten largest clones hold 4% to 5%. These receptors' targets are unknown. Material: CD4+ T cells from blood, cultured in vitro, obtained before SARS-CoV-2 vaccination. The receptors derive from a human donor who had recovered from COVID-19. The conserved cysteine and the conserved F or W are not part of the CDR3 here. A D gene is named only where the DNA matches it firmly.

TRBV6-1	-	ASRDLRKYEQY
TRBV6-1	TRBD2	ASRHRDYKYNEQF
TRBV7-2	TRBD1	ASSLSTFRLTGGSEAF
TRBV28	TRBD1	ASSRQGENSPLH
TRBV6-2/TRBV6-3	TRBD2	ASRPSGRAYEQY
TRBV5-4	TRBD1	ASSPQDRGSEQY
TRBV11-3	-	ASKDTEAF
TRBV15	-	ATSSEGRGSPLH
TRBV27	TRBD1	ASSPLDRNNQPQH
TRBV28	-	ASSLISGERRSEQY
TRBV2	-	ASSLQWGGQPQH
TRBV29-1	-	SVQQGSDTEAF
TRBV15	-	ATSRANRVGDEKLF
TRBV2	-	ASNGWGSEQY
TRBV18	-	ASSPSQETQY
TRBV7-3	-	ASSTGLGQPQH
TRBV19	-	ASTAAGLVSSYT
TRBV20-1	-	SARGGSGAF
TRBV10-3	-	AISPGQPLSGNTIY
TRBV7-2	TRBD1	ASSLGGGGSETQY
TRBV27	TRBD1	ASSYSGTVISPLH
TRBV12-3/TRBV12-4	-	ASSTGGDTEAF
TRBV20-1	TRBD1	SAAYRGEEQF